The 15 T cell receptor beta chains presented below share a single source sample, sequenced in a study of cytomegalovirus exposure and HLA in healthy donors. This PCR relied on a set of 60 Vbeta primers and 13 Jbeta primers. Sequencing used immunoSEQ multiplex PCR; TCRdb keeps in-frame clones, though not all of them. The table has 150,000 or so clones, 70% to 80% seen once. Sequencing was done on a sample of PBMCs. The receptors were gathered from a female donor in good health and CMV-seronegative.

This rearrangement joins TRBV18 to TRBJ1-1; 11 bases agree with TRBD1. The CDR3 runs 16 residues. Germline CDR1 reads KGHSH; CDR2 reads LQKENI. The V and J ends lost 6 bases and 1 base, in that order; junction bases with no gene match: 7. In nucleotides, the CDR3 is TGTGCCAGCTCCCAGGACAGGGGGCTCGAGAACACTGAAGCTTTCTTT. This gives the protein CASSQDRGLENTEAFF.

This clone was detected only a few times. V is TRBV28 and J is TRBJ1-4, with 12 bases that match TRBD1. This CDR3 contains 14 residues. CDR1 and CDR2 (germline): MDHEN, SYDVKM. With 4 bases clipped from V and 8 bases from J, the junction kept 2 bases outside the gene matches. The CDR3 spells CASSSGTGGEKLFF. DNA of the CDR3: TGTGCCAGCAGTTCCGGGACAGGGGGCGAAAAACTGTTTTTT.

The V gene is TRBV10-3, the J gene TRBJ2-7, with TRBD2 as a possible D gene (5 bases). CDR3 length: 15 amino acids. Germline values: CDR1 ENHRY, CDR2 SYGVKD. The ends were cut back, 11 bases at V and 8 bases at J, with 28 bases in the middle. The CDR3 spells CAVVGVLGASTKQYF. The CDR3 DNA follows: TGTGCCGTCGTCGGGGTTTTGGGAGCTTCAACGAAGCAGTACTTC.

The chain is built from TRBV7-9 and TRBJ2-3; the D gene is possibly TRBD1 (7 bases). This CDR3 is built from 16 residues. CDR1 and CDR2 from the germline V gene are SEHNR and FQNEAQ (reference sequence). V was clipped by 0 bases and J by 0 bases, with 10 bases between them. CDR3 sequence (DNA): TGTGCCAGCAGCTTAGCGCGGGACAGCAGCACAGATACGCAGTATTTT. The encoded protein is CASSLARDSSTDTQYF.

This clone was seen a handful of times. This chain joins TRBV10-3 and TRBJ2-7; 12 bases fit TRBD1. In germline, CDR1 is ENHRY, CDR2 SYGVKD. The V segment lost 5 bases and the J segment 7 bases; nucleotides outside the gene matches: 6. This CDR3 has 14 amino acids. In nucleotides, the CDR3 is TGTGCCATCAGTCAGGGACAGGGGGCTGGAGAGCAGTACTTC. This gives the protein CAISQGQGAGEQYF.

The CDR3 region has the DNA TGTGCCAGCAGCTTGGACTCCGATGGCTACACCTTC. Its translation is CASSLDSDGYTF. The rearrangement joins TRBV4-2 to TRBJ1-2; unclear D gene. The ends were cut back, 5 bases at V and 6 bases at J, with 10 bases in the middle. This CDR3 contains 12 residues. CDR1 LGHNA and CDR2 YNFKEQ come from the germline V gene.

CDR3 protein: CSVAGFLNTEAFF. CDR3 sequence (DNA): TGCAGCGTTGCTGGCTTCTTGAACACTGAAGCTTTCTTT. The chain employs TRBV29-1 and TRBJ1-1; D gene uncertain. CDR1 SQVTM and CDR2 ANQGSEA come from the germline V gene. The CDR3 runs 13 residues. Trimming removed 4 bases from V and 0 bases from J, with 9 bases in between.

V gene TRBV4-3 combines with J gene TRBJ1-6, with 8 bases identical to TRBD1. J lost 8 bases, V lost 2 bases, and 8 bases had no gene match. Germline V gives CDR1 LGHNA, CDR2 YSLEER. The CDR3 sequence is 16 residues long. CDR3 sequence reads: CASSQSLNRGDSPLHF. CDR3 nucleotides: TGCGCCAGCAGCCAAAGTCTAAACAGGGGGGATTCACCCCTCCACTTT.

The V and J genes are TRBV28 and TRBJ1-2; 7 bases map to TRBD1. The CDR3 loop spans 12 amino acids. Germline V gene sequence: CDR1 MDHEN, CDR2 SYDVKM. With 4 bases clipped from V and 5 bases from J, the junction kept 1 base outside the gene matches. CDR3 DNA sequence: TGTGCCAGCAGTTCGACAGGGTATGGCTACACCTTC. Protein sequence: CASSSTGYGYTF.

V is TRBV11-2 and J is TRBJ2-7; perhaps TRBD2 as D (5 bases). The CDR3 covers 13 residues. V was cut by 5 bases and J by 4 bases, with 12 bases left in between. Looked up from germline, CDR1 is SGHAT and CDR2 is FQNNGV. CDR3 DNA: TGTGCCAGCAGCCGTATTGGAGGTTACGAGCAGTACTTC. Residues: CASSRIGGYEQYF.

On this clone: Mismatch with germline at one junction end may stem from a read error. V and J are TRBV28 and TRBJ2-6; TRBD1 aligns across 9 bases. This CDR3 contains 19 residues. Per germline, CDR1 MDHEN and CDR2 SYDVKM. Written as DNA, the CDR3 is TGTGCCAGCAGTTCCTCCACAGGGGGCGATTACTCTGGGGCCAACGGCCTGACTTTC. Translating gives CASSSSTGGDYSGANGLTF.

This chain connects TRBV5-1 to TRBJ2-2; the D is unclear. This CDR3 contains 14 residues. The V end was cut by 5 bases, the J end by 4 bases, with 12 bases between. CDR1 and CDR2 from the germline V gene are SGHRS and YFSETQ. This CDR3 is CASRFDGSTGELFF. In DNA, the CDR3 is TGCGCCAGCAGGTTCGACGGGTCCACCGGGGAGCTGTTTTTT.

The V call is TRBV2, the J call TRBJ1-2; unclear D gene. V was pared by 0 bases and J by 2 bases, with 7 bases between. The CDR3 loop spans 14 amino acids. CDR1 is SNHLY, CDR2 FYNNEI, per germline. DNA for the CDR3: TGTGCCAGCAGTGAAGCGGTCCAGAACTATGGCTACACCTTC. Amino acids: CASSEAVQNYGYTF.

The rearrangement uses TRBV5-1 and TRBJ2-1; D might be TRBD2 (5 bases). Trimming pared 2 bases from V and 8 bases from J, leaving 11 bases between. Germline CDR1 SGHRS, CDR2 YFSETQ. The CDR3 loop spans 13 amino acids. The CDR3: CASSFGKRDEQFF. Here the CDR3 DNA reads TGCGCCAGCAGCTTCGGCAAGAGGGATGAGCAGTTCTTC.

This sequence joins TRBV19 and TRBJ2-3; D is ambiguous. CDR3 length: 15 residues. CDR1 and CDR2 from the germline V gene are LNHDA and SQIVND (reference sequence). V was pared by 3 bases and J by 0 bases, with 10 bases between. The CDR3, as DNA: TGTGCCAGTAGTATGCGTTATAGTAGCACAGATACGCAGTATTTT. This codes for CASSMRYSSTDTQYF.